This is a list of T cell receptor beta chains from one sample in a study of T cell responses to AZD1222 COVID-19 vaccine. TCRdb's table, derived via immunoSEQ multiplex PCR, lists solely in-frame clones and lacks some. Of 90,000 to 130,000 clones in the sample, over 85% were seen once. Material: peripheral blood, obtained on day 0 of MenACWY control vaccination. Receptor source: an adult in good health. CDR3s include the opening cysteine and the closing phenylalanine or tryptophan. Each record gives: CDR3 length, clone size, D gene, J gene, V gene, CDR3 protein, CDR3 DNA. A D gene is named only where the DNA matches it firmly. Expanded clones get a size class; other rows say once, few or many, or leave the size out.

>16|.|.|TRBJ1-4|TRBV4-1
CASSHPGSAPNEKLFF
TGCGCCAGCAGCCACCCAGGGTCCGCTCCTAATGAAAAACTGTTTTTT
>15|.|TRBD2|TRBJ2-1|TRBV4-3
CASSLSGNSYNEQFF
TGCGCCAGCAGCCTAAGCGGGAACTCCTACAATGAGCAGTTCTTC
>15|.|TRBD1|TRBJ1-4|TRBV9
CASSTPTGGFEKLFF
TGTGCCAGCAGCACACCGACAGGGGGCTTTGAAAAACTGTTTTTT
>16|.|TRBD2|TRBJ2-3|TRBV5-4
CASTKTSGGSENTQYF
TGTGCCAGCACCAAGACTAGCGGGGGAAGCGAAAATACGCAGTATTTT
>14|.|.|TRBJ2-7|TRBV6-5
CASSYRPGSYEQYF
TGTGCCAGCAGTTATCGTCCGGGTTCCTACGAGCAGTACTTC
>16|.|.|TRBJ1-5|TRBV19
CASSTDSRSSNQPQHF
TGTGCCAGTAGTACCGACAGTAGGAGTAGCAATCAGCCCCAGCATTTT
>15|few|.|TRBJ1-1|TRBV7-3
CASSTDRPPSGRAFF
TGTGCCAGCAGTACCGACAGGCCACCCTCGGGGCGCGCTTTCTTT
>17|.|TRBD1|TRBJ1-3|TRBV7-2
CASSWGGTAYSGNTIYF
TGTGCCAGCAGCTGGGGGGGGACAGCCTACTCTGGAAACACCATATATTTT
>18|.|.|TRBJ1-2|TRBV7-2
CASTTFVPRVGEGDGYTF
TGTGCCAGCACCACTTTCGTCCCTCGAGTCGGGGAAGGGGATGGCTACACCTTC
>21|.|.|TRBJ1-6|TRBV30
CAWSVFQWETWKGSYNSPLHF
TGTGCCTGGAGTGTCTTCCAATGGGAGACGTGGAAGGGCTCCTATAATTCACCCCTCCACTTT
>13|.|.|TRBJ1-1|TRBV5-1
CASSLTEITEAFF
TGCGCCAGCAGCTTAACGGAAATCACTGAAGCTTTCTTT
>16|.|TRBD1|TRBJ2-5|TRBV19
CASSSGTGGGVKTQYF
TGTGCCAGTAGTTCTGGAACAGGGGGAGGTGTAAAGACCCAGTACTTC
>11|.|.|TRBJ1-1|TRBV12-3/TRBV12-4
CASRANTEAFF
TGTGCCAGCAGGGCGAACACTGAAGCTTTCTTT
>15|.|.|TRBJ1-2|TRBV7-9
CASSLDPDGDPGYTF
TGTGCCAGCAGCTTAGATCCTGACGGGGATCCTGGCTACACCTTC
>12|.|.|TRBJ2-3|TRBV13
CASSLRTDTQYF
TGTGCCAGCAGCTTAAGGACAGATACGCAGTATTTT
>17|.|.|TRBJ1-5|TRBV19
CASTETVWTVSNQPQHF
TGTGCCAGTACTGAAACAGTCTGGACAGTTAGCAATCAGCCCCAGCATTTT
>15|.|.|TRBJ1-3|TRBV7-9
CASSPRGISGNTIYF
TGTGCCAGCAGCCCCCGGGGCATATCTGGAAACACCATATATTTT
>15|.|TRBD2|TRBJ2-1|TRBV3-1/TRBV3-2
CASSQPGTRRAEQFF
TGTGCCAGCAGCCAGCCCGGGACTAGACGGGCTGAGCAGTTCTTC
>16|.|TRBD1|TRBJ1-6|TRBV28
CASGTLGTGGNSPLHF
TGTGCCAGCGGTACCCTAGGGACAGGGGGGAATTCACCCCTCCACTTT
>15|.|TRBD2|TRBJ2-7|TRBV10-2
CASSVQRGYDYEQYF
TGCGCCAGCAGTGTTCAGCGGGGGTATGACTACGAGCAGTACTTC
>11|.|.|TRBJ2-1|TRBV9
CASSVGRKQFF
TGTGCCAGCAGCGTAGGAAGGAAGCAGTTCTTC
>14|.|.|TRBJ1-3|TRBV11-2
CASSFGAGVNTIYF
TGTGCCAGCAGCTTCGGGGCGGGGGTAAACACCATATATTTT
>15|.|TRBD1|TRBJ2-5|TRBV5-1
CASSLGTGLGETQYF
TGCGCCAGCAGCTTGGGGACAGGGTTGGGGGAGACCCAGTACTTC
>13|.|.|TRBJ1-5|TRBV7-2
CASSSPGNQPQHF
TGTGCCAGCAGCTCCCCGGGGAATCAGCCCCAGCATTTT
>12|.|.|TRBJ2-3|TRBV7-8
CASSPYTDTQYF
TGTGCCAGCAGCCCGTACACAGATACGCAGTATTTT
>14|.|.|TRBJ1-3|TRBV19
CASSRGAAGNTIYF
TGTGCCAGTAGTAGAGGGGCTGCTGGAAACACCATATATTTT
>12|.|TRBD1|TRBJ1-4|TRBV27
CATGQGGEKLFF
TGTGCCACCGGACAGGGTGGCGAAAAACTGTTTTTT
>16|.|TRBD2|TRBJ2-1|TRBV25-1
CASSESSGVSYNEQFF
TGTGCCAGCAGTGAATCTAGCGGGGTATCCTACAATGAGCAGTTCTTC
>16|.|.|TRBJ2-2|TRBV24-1
CATSDPGQTNTGELFF
TGTGCCACCAGTGACCCTGGACAGACCAACACCGGGGAGCTGTTTTTT
>10|.|.|TRBJ1-3|TRBV24-1
CATSTNTIYF
TGTGCCACCAGTACAAACACCATATATTTT
>15|.|TRBD2|TRBJ2-3|TRBV5-6
CASSSLAGATDTQYF
TGTGCCAGCAGCTCCCTAGCGGGGGCCACAGATACGCAGTATTTT
>13|.|TRBD1|TRBJ1-2|TRBV4-1
CASSRDRDYGYTF
TGCGCCAGCAGCCGGGACAGGGATTATGGCTACACCTTC
>15|few|TRBD1|TRBJ1-1|TRBV30
CAWSVGGQVFLEAFF
TGTGCCTGGAGTGTAGGGGGACAGGTCTTTCTTGAAGCTTTCTTT
>16|.|.|TRBJ2-3|TRBV6-5
CASSFGRQTSTDTQYF
TGTGCCAGCAGTTTCGGCAGGCAAACTAGCACAGATACGCAGTATTTT
>14|.|.|TRBJ2-1|TRBV5-1
CASSPGGTYGEQFF
TGCGCCAGCAGCCCCGGCGGGACTTATGGTGAGCAGTTCTTC
>14|.|.|TRBJ1-6|TRBV2
CATSRDPGYSPLHF
TGTGCCACCTCCCGGGACCCTGGGTATTCACCCCTCCACTTT
>17|.|.|TRBJ2-2|TRBV19
CASSRTGGAIDTGELFF
TGTGCCAGTAGTAGGACTGGGGGCGCGATAGACACCGGGGAGCTGTTTTTT
>16|.|.|TRBJ1-1|TRBV7-8
CASSPLSRLQNTEAFF
TGTGCCAGCAGCCCCCTCTCGAGACTACAGAACACTGAAGCTTTCTTT
>17|.|.|TRBJ1-5|TRBV5-8
CASSPWEGADSNQPQHF
TGTGCCAGCAGCCCCTGGGAGGGAGCTGATAGCAATCAGCCCCAGCATTTT
>17|.|.|TRBJ1-2|TRBV6-4
CASSDPLNFGANYGYTF
TGTGCCAGCAGTGACCCTTTAAATTTCGGTGCTAACTATGGCTACACCTTC